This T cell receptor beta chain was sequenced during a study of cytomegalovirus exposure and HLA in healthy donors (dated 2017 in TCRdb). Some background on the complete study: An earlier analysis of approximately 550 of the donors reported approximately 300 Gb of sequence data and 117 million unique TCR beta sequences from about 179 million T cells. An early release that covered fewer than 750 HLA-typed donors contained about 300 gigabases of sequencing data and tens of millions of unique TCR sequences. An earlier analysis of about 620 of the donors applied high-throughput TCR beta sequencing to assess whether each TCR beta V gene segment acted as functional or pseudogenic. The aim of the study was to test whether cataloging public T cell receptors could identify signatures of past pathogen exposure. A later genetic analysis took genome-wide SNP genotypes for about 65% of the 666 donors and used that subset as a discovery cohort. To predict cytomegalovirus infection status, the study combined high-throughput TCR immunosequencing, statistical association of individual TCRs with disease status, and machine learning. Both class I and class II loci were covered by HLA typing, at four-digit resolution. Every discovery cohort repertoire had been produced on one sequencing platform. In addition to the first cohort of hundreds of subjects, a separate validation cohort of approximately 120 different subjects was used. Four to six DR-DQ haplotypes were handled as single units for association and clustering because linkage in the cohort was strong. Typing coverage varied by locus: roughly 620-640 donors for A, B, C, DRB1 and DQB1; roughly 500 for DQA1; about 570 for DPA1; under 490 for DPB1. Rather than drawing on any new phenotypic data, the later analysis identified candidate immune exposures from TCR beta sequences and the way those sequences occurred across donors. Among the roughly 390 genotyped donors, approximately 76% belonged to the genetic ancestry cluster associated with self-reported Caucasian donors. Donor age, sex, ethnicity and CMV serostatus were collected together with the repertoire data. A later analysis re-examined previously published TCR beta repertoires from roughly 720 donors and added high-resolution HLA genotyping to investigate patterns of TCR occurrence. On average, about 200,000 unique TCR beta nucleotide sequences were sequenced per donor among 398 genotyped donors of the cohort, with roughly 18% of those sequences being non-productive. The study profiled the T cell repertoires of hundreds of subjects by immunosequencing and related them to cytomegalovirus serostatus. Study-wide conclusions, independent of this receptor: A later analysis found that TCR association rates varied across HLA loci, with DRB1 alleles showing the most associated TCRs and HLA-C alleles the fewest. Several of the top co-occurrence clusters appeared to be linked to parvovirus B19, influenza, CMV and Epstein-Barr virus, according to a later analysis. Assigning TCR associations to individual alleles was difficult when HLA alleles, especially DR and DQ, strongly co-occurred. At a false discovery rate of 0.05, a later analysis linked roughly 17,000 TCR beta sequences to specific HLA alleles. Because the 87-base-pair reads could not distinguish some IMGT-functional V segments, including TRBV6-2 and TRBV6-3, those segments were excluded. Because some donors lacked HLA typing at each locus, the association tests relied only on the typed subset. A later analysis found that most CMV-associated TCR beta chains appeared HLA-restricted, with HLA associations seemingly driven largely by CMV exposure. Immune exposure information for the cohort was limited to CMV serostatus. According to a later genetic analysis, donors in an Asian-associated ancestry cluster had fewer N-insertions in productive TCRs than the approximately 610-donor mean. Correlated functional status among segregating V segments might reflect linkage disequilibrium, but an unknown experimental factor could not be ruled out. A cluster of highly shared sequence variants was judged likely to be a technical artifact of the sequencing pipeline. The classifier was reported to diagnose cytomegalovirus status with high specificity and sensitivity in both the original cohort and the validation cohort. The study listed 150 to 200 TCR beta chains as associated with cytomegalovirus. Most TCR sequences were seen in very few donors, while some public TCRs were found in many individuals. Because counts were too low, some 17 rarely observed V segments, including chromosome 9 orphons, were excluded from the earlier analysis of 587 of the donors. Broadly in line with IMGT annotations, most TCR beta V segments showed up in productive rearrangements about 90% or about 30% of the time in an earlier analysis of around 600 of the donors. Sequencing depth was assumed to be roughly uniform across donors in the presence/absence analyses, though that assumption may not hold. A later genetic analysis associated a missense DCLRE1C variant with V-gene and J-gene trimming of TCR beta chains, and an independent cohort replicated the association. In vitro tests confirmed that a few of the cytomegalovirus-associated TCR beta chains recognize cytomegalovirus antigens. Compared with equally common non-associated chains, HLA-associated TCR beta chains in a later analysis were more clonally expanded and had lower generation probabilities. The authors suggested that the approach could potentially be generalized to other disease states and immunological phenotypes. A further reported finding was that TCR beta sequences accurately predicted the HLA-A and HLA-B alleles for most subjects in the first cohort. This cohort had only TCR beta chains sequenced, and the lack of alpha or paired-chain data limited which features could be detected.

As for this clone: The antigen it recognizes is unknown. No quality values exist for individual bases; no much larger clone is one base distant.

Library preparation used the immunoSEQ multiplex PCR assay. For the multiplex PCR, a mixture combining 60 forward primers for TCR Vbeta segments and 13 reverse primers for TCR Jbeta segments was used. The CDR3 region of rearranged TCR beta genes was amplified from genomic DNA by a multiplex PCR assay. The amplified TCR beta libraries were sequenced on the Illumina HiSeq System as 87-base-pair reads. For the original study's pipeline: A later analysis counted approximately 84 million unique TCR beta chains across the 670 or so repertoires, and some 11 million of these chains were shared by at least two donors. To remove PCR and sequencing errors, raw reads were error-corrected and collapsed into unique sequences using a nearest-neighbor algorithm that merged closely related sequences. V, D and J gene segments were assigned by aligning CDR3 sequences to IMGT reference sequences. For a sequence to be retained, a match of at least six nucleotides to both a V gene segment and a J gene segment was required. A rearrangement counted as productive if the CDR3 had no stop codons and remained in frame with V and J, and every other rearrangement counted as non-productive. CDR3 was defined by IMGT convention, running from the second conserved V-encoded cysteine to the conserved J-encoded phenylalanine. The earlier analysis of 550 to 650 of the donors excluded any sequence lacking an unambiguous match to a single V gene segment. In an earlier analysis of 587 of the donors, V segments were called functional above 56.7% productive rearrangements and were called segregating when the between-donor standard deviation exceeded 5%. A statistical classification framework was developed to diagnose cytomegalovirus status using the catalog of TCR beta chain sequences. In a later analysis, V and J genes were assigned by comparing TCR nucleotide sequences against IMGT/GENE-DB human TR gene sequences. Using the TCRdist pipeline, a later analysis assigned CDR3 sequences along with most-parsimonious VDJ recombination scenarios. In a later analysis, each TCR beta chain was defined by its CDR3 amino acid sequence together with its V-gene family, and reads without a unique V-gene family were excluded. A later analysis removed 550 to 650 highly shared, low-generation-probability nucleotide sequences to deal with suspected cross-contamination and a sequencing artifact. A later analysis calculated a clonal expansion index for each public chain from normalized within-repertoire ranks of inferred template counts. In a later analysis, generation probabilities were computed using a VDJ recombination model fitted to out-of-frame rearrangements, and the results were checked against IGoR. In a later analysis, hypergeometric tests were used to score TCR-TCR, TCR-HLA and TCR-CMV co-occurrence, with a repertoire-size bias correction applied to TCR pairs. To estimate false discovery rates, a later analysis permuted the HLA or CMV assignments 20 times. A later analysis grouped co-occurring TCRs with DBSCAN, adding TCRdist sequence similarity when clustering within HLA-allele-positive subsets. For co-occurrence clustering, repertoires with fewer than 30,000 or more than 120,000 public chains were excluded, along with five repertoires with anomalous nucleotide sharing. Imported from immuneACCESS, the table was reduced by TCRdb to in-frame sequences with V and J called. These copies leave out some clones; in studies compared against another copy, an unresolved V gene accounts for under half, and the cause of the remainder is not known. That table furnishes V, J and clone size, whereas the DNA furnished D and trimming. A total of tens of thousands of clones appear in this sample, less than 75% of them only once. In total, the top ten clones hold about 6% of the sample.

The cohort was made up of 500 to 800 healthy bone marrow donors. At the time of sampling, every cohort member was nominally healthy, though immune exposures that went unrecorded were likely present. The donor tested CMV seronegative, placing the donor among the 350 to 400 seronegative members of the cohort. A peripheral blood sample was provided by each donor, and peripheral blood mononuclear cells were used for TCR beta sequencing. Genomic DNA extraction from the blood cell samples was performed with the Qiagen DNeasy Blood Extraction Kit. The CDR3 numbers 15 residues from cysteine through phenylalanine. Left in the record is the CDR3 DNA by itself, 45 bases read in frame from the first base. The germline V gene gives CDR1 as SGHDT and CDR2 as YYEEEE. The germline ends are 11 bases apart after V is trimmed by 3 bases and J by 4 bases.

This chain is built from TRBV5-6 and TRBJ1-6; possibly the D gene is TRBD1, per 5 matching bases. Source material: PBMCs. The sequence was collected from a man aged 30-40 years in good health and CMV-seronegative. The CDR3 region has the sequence CASSWGVWYNSPLHF. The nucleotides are TGTGCCAGCAGCTGGGGGGTTTGGTATAATTCACCCCTCCACTTT.